This entry lists 18 T cell receptor beta chains sequenced from one sample in a study of blood T cell repertoires in COVID-19 (dated by TCRdb to 2019 to 2021). The library was obtained by the immunoSEQ multiplex PCR assay. TCRdb's version of the immuneACCESS table is confined to in-frame rearrangements and falls short of the full clone set. An unresolved V gene accounts for under half of the shortfall where checked; the remainder is of unknown origin. Here the sample has hundreds of thousands of clones; about 90% occur a single time. Under 1.3% of the sample lies in the top ten. Sequencing used PBMCs or T cells enriched from blood (not recorded which). The receptor set was obtained from a woman in her 30s who had recovered from COVID-19.

This chain links TRBV15 with TRBJ1-4; D perhaps matches TRBD1 (6 bases). The CDR3 length is 16 residues. CDR1 and CDR2 (germline): LNHNV, YYDKDF (reference sequence). V dropped 4 bases and J dropped 5 bases, with 17 bases sitting between them. The CDR3 DNA reads as TGTGCCACCAGCACCTTCCTGGACAGAAAAAATGAAAAACTGTTTTTT. Its protein product is CATSTFLDRKNEKLFF.

This clone has a single count. The rearrangement uses TRBV9 and TRBJ1-1, with D perhaps matching TRBD1 (6 bases). The germline gives CDR1 SGDLS, CDR2 YYNGEE. V gave up 0 bases and J gave up 5 bases, with 17 bases separating them. The length of the CDR3 is 16 residues. DNA of the CDR3: TGTGCCAGCAGCGTAGATCGGGGGGCGCGGGAAACTGAAGCTTTCTTT. Its translation: CASSVDRGARETEAFF.

V is TRBV7-9 and J is TRBJ2-7; the match to TRBD2 covers 7 bases. The CDR3 is 14 residues long. After removal of 1 base from V and 5 bases from J, the junction contained 5 bases not matched to a gene. Germline values: CDR1 SEHNR, CDR2 FQNEAQ (reference sequence). The CDR3 protein is CASSLVGRGDEQYF. Here the CDR3 DNA reads TGTGCCAGCAGCTTAGTGGGACGGGGGGACGAGCAGTACTTC. Filled out from reference TRBV7-9 and TRBJ2-7, the complete variable domain reads DTGVSQNPRHKITKRGQNVTFRCDPISEHNRLYWYRQTLGQGPEFLTYFQNEAQLEKSRLLSDRFSAERPKGSFSTLEIQRTEQGDSAMYLCASSLVGRGDEQYFGPGTRLTVT.

The J gene is TRBJ2-7, the V gene TRBV29-1; TRBD1 aligns across 9 bases. The V gene's germline CDR1 is SQVTM and CDR2 ANQGSEA. CDR3 length: 14 residues. Losses at the gene ends were 3 bases for V and 1 base for J; bases not matched to a gene: 4. The CDR3 DNA sequence: TGCAGCGTTGACAGAGGACAGGGGTCCTACGAGCAGTACTTC. This encodes CSVDRGQGSYEQYF.

The chain joins TRBV13 to TRBJ1-5; TRBD1 agrees at 10 bases. V lost 4 bases, J lost 2 bases, and 2 bases stayed unmatched. The CDR3 loop spans 15 amino acids. CDR1 PRHDT and CDR2 FYEKMQ come from the germline V gene (reference sequence). CDR3 in amino acids: CASSWGTGGNQPQHF. CDR3 sequence (DNA): TGTGCCAGCAGCTGGGGGACAGGGGGCAATCAGCCCCAGCATTTT.

The chain employs TRBV7-9 and TRBJ1-2; TRBD1 matches at 9 bases. The CDR3 contains 14 residues. Trimming cost V 1 base and J 7 bases; bases outside gene matches: 4. Looked up from germline, CDR1 is SEHNR and CDR2 is FQNEAQ (reference sequence). CDR3 sequence (DNA): TGTGCCAGCAGCTTAGTACAGGGGGCGCGTGGCTACACCTTC. It yields the protein CASSLVQGARGYTF.

The chain is built from TRBV3-1 (or the pseudogene TRBV3-2) and TRBJ1-1; 8 nucleotides match TRBD1. The CDR3 has 16 amino acids. In germline, CDR1 is LGHDT, CDR2 YNNKEL (reference sequence). V lost 3 bases and J lost 0; bases outside the gene matches: 6. The CDR3 loop reads CASSHRQGRLNTEAFF. For the CDR3, the DNA is TGTGCCAGCAGCCATAGACAGGGGAGGCTGAACACTGAAGCTTTCTTT.

This chain uses TRBV9 with TRBJ1-1; weak D call: TRBD1 (6 bases). This CDR3 has 15 amino acids. V lost 0 bases and J 7 bases, leaving 16 bases between the germline ends. Germline CDR1 and CDR2: SGDLS and YYNGEE. The CDR3 loop reads CASSVGGRQFDEAFF. The CDR3 DNA reads as TGTGCCAGCAGCGTAGGGGGGCGGCAGTTCGATGAAGCTTTCTTT.

V and J are TRBV19 and TRBJ2-7; 14 nucleotides line up with TRBD2. Trimming removed 3 bases from V and 0 bases from J; junction bases left unmatched: 7. CDR1 is LNHDA and CDR2 is SQIVND in the germline V gene (reference sequence). The CDR3 length is 18 residues. The CDR3 here is CASSIRTSGGHSSYEQYF. As DNA, the CDR3 is TGTGCCAGTAGTATTCGGACTAGCGGGGGGCATAGCTCCTACGAGCAGTACTTC.

V is TRBV7-2 and J is TRBJ2-3, with TRBD2 identical over 9 bases. The CDR3 spans 16 residues. Germline V CDR1 and CDR2: SGHTA, FQGNSA. The trim removed 5 bases at V and 0 bases at J, leaving 6 bases unmatched. This CDR3 reads CASSPLAGYSTDTQYF. The CDR3 DNA reads TGTGCCAGCAGCCCTCTAGCGGGGTACAGCACAGATACGCAGTATTTT.

The chain links TRBV2 to TRBJ1-2, with 9 bases aligning to TRBD1. The CDR3 runs to 13 residues. Germline V gene sequence: CDR1 SNHLY, CDR2 FYNNEI. Trimming at V came to 8 bases and at J to 3 bases, leaving 4 bases not matched to a gene. The DNA for the CDR3 is TGTGCCAGCGGGACAGGGCCTCACTATGGCTACACCTTC. It encodes CASGTGPHYGYTF.

A remark on this clone: At the DNA level, this CDR3 is encoded by other sequences in the same sample as well. This chain links TRBV24-1 with TRBJ1-2; D uncertain. This CDR3 is built from 12 residues. Trimming left V 4 bases short and J 5 bases short, with 7 bases between. Germline V gene lookup returns CDR1 KGHDR and CDR2 SFDVKD. Here the CDR3 reads CATSDRGYGYTF. The CDR3 DNA sequence: TGTGCCACCAGTGACCGGGGATATGGCTACACCTTC.

The genes are TRBV28 and TRBJ1-1; D remains unclear. The CDR3 covers 13 residues. The germline V and J ends were trimmed by 7 bases and 4 bases, with 13 bases remaining between them. The germline gives CDR1 MDHEN, CDR2 SYDVKM. CDR3 nucleotides: TGTGCCAGCACCAGGCCCCTAACCACTGAAGCTTTCTTT. It translates to CASTRPLTTEAFF.

V usage is TRBV15 and J usage is TRBJ1-6; tentatively, D is TRBD1 (5 bases). Trimming stripped 0 bases from V and 9 bases from J, with 12 bases between. Germline V gene data show CDR1 as LNHNV and CDR2 as YYDKDF (reference sequence). This CDR3 has 15 amino acids. Here the CDR3 reads CATSRDRGVSSPLHF. The CDR3 DNA reads as TGTGCCACCAGCAGAGATCGGGGGGTTAGTTCACCCCTCCACTTT.

This clone was picked up one time. The V and J genes are TRBV5-1 and TRBJ2-1, with 8 bases identical to TRBD2. CDR3 length: 18 residues. From germline, CDR1 is SGHRS and CDR2 YFSETQ. V shed 0 bases, J shed 0 bases, and the junction held 8 bases outside the gene matches. The CDR3 loop reads CASSLEGSGASSYNEQFF. CDR3 DNA: TGCGCCAGCAGCTTGGAGGGTAGCGGGGCTAGCTCCTACAATGAGCAGTTCTTC.

The chain is built from TRBV4-3 and TRBJ2-2; 12 bases fit TRBD2. The CDR3 contains 21 residues. Looked up from germline, CDR1 is LGHNA and CDR2 is YSLEER. Losses at the gene ends were 1 base for V and 0 bases for J; bases not matched to a gene: 12. This chain's CDR3 is CASSQVMFVTSGGPNTGELFF. The CDR3 DNA is TGCGCCAGCAGCCAAGTGATGTTCGTTACTAGCGGGGGGCCGAACACCGGGGAGCTGTTTTTT.

The rearrangement joins TRBV5-6 to TRBJ1-1; 7 nucleotides align to TRBD1. The CDR3 runs 14 residues. Germline CDR1 SGHDT, CDR2 YYEEEE. The V and J ends lost 2 bases and 2 bases, in that order; junction bases with no gene match: 3. The CDR3 DNA follows: TGTGCCAGCAGCTTCGGACAGGATAACACTGAAGCTTTCTTT. It encodes CASSFGQDNTEAFF. The full variable domain, with the rest looked up from reference TRBV5-6 and TRBJ1-1, is DAGVTQSPTHLIKTRGQQVTLRCSPKSGHDTVSWYQQALGQGPQFIFQYYEEEERQRGNFPDRFSGHQFPNYSSELNVNALLLGDSALYLCASSFGQDNTEAFFGQGTRLTVV.

The rearrangement joins TRBV6-6 to TRBJ2-5; 8 positions match TRBD2. CDR3 length equals 15 residues. J lost 2 bases, V lost 9 bases, and 11 bases had no gene match. Germline V gene lookup returns CDR1 MNHNY and CDR2 SVGAGI (reference sequence). CDR3 sequence reads: CASHGLAEPQETQYF. The DNA for the CDR3 is TGTGCCAGTCACGGACTAGCAGAACCACAAGAGACCCAGTACTTC.